This T cell receptor beta chain was obtained from a study of blood T cell repertoires in COVID-19. TCRdb's table, derived via immunoSEQ multiplex PCR, lists solely in-frame clones and lacks some. The sample holds 270,000 or so clones, approximately 84% seen once. The CDR3 extends over 14 amino acids. V lost 7 bases and J lost 8; bases outside the gene matches: 10. The germline V gene has CDR1 SNHLY and CDR2 FYNNEI. Followed longitudinally, the Seattle patients had been enrolled during active infection. The source of this sequence is a human donor with COVID-19, enrolled during active disease. The donor label of this sample is uncertain. V and J are TRBV2 and TRBJ2-1; TRBD1 agrees at 8 bases. The sequenced sample consisted of peripheral blood. The CDR3 DNA reads TGTGCCAGCACTAAACGGACAGGGTCGGATGAGCAGTTCTTC. Translation: CASTKRTGSDEQFF. Using reference TRBV2 and TRBJ2-1 for the parts outside the CDR3, the full variable domain is EPEVTQTPSHQVTQMGQEVILRCVPISNHLYFYWYRQILGQKVEFLVSFYNNEISEKSEIFDDQFSVERPDGSNFTLKIRSTKLEDSAMYFCASTKRTGSDEQFFGPGTRLTVL.